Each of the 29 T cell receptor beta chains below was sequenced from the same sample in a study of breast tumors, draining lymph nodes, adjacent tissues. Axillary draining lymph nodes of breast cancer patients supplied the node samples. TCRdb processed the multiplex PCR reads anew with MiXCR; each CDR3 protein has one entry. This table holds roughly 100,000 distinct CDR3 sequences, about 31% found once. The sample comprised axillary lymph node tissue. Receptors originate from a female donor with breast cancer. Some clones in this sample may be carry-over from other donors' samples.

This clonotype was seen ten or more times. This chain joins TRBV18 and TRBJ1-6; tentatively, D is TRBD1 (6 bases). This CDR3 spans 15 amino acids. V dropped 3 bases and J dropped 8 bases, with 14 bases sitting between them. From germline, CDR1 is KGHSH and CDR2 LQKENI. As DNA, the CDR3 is TGTGCCAGCTCACCGTACAGGGATCAGGATTCACCCCTCCACTTT. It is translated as CASSPYRDQDSPLHF.

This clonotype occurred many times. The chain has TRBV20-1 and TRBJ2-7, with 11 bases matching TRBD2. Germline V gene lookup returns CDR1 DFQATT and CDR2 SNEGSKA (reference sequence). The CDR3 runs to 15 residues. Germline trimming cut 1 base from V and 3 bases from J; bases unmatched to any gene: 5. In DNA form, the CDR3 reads TGCAGTGCTAGAGCCGGACTAGCGGGCCTCTACGAGCAGTACTTC. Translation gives CSARAGLAGLYEQYF.

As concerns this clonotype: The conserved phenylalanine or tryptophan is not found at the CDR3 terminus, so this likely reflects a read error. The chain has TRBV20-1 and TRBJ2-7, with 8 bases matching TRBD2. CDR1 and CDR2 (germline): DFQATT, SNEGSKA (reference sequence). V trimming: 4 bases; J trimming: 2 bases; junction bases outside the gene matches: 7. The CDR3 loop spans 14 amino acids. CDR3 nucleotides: TGCAGTGCTAAGGAGGGACTAGGTACCTACGAGCAGTACTCC. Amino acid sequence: CSAKEGLGTYEQYS.

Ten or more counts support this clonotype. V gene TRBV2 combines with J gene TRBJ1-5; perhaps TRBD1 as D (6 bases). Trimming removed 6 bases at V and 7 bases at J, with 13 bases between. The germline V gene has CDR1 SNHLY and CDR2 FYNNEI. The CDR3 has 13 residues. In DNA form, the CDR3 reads TGTGCCAGCAGGGGGGCGGGCCTACAGCCCCAGCATTTT. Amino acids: CASRGAGLQPQHF.

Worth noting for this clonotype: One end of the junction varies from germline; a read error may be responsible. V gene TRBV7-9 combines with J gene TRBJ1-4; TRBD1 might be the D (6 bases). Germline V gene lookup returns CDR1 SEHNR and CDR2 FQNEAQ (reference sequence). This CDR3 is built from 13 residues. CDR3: CAGSRDTNEELVF. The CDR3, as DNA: TGTGCCGGCAGTCGGGACACTAATGAAGAACTGGTTTTT.

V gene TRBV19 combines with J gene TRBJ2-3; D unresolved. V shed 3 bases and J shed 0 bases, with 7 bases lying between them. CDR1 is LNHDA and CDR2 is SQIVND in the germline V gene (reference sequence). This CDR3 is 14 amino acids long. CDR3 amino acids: CASSIGASTDTQYF. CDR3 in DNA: TGTGCCAGTAGTATTGGTGCCAGCACAGATACGCAGTATTTT.

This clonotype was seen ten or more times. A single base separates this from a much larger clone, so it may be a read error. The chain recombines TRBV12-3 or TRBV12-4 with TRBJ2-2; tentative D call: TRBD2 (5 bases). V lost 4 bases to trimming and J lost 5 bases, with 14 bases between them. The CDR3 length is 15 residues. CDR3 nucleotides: TGTGCCAGCAGTTGCCCTCCCTGGGAGACCGGGGAGCTGTTTTTT. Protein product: CASSCPPWETGELFF.

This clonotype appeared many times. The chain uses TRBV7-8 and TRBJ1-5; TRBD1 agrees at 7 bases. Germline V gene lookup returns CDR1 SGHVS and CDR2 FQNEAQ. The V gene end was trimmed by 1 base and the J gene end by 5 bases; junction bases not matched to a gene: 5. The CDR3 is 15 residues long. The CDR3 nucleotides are TGTGCCAGCAGCTTAGAGGTAGGGGGCCATCAGCCCCAGCATTTT. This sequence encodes CASSLEVGGHQPQHF.

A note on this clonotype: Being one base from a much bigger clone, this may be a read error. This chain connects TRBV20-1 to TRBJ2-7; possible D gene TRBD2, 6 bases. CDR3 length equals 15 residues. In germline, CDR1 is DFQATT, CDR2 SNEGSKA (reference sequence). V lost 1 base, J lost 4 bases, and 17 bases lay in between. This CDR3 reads CSARGNTGEGYEQYF. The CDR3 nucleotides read TGCAGTGCTAGAGGTAACACGGGAGAGGGGTACGAGCAGTACTTC.

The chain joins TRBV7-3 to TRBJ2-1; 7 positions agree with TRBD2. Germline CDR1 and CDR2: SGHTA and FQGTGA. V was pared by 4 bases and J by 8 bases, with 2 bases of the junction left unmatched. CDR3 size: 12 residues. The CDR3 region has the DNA TGTGCCAGCAGCTCCGCGGGGGATGAGCAGTTCTTC. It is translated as CASSSAGDEQFF.

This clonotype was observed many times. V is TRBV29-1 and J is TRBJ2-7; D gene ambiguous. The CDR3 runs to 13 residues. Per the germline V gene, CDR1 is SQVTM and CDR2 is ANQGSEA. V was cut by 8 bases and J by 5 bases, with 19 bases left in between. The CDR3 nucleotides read TGCAGCATCTCGACGGACCCGTGGGACGAGCAGTACTTC. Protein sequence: CSISTDPWDEQYF.

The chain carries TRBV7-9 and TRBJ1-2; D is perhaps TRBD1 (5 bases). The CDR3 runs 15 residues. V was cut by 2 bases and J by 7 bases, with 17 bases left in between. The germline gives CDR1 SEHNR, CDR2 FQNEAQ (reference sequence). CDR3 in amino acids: CASSLQVQGKGGYTF. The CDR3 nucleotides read TGTGCCAGCAGCTTACAGGTCCAGGGCAAGGGTGGCTACACCTTC.

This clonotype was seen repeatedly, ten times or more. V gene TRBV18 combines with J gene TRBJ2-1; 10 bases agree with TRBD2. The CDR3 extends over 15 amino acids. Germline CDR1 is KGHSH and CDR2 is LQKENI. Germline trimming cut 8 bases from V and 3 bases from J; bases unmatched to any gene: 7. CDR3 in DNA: TGTGCCAGCAAACCTAGCGGGGGACTCTACAATGAGCAGTTCTTC. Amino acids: CASKPSGGLYNEQFF.

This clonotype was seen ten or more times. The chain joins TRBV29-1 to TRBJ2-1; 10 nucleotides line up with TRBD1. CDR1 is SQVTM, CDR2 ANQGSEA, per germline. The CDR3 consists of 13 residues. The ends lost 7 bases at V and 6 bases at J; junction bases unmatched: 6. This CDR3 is CSGGQGTSNEQFF. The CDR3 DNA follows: TGCAGCGGGGGACAGGGGACAAGCAATGAGCAGTTCTTC.

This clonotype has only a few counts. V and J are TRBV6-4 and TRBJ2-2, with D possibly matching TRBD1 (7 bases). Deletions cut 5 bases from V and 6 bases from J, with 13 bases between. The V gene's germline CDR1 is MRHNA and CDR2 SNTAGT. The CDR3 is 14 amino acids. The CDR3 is CASSLSRGAGELFF. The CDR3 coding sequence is TGTGCCAGCAGTTTGTCCAGGGGGGCCGGGGAGCTGTTTTTT.

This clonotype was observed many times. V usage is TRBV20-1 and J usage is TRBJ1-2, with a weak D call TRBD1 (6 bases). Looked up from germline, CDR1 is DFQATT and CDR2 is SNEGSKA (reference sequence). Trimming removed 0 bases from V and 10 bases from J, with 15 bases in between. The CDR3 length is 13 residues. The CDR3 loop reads CSAREYDRRVYTF. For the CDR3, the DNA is TGCAGTGCTAGAGAGTATGACAGGAGGGTCTACACCTTC.

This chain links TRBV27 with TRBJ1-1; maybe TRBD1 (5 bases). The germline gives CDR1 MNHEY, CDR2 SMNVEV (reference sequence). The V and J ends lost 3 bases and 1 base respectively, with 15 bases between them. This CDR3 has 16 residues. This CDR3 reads CASSLRQGVRNTEAFF. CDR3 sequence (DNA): TGTGCCAGCAGTTTGCGGCAGGGAGTAAGGAACACTGAAGCTTTCTTT.

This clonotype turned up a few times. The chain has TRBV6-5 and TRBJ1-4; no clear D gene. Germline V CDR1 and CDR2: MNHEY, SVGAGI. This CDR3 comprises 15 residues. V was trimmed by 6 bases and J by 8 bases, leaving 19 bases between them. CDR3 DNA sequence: TGTGCCAGCAGACCGACCCCACTGTGGGAGGAAAAACTGTTTTTT. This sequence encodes CASRPTPLWEEKLFF.

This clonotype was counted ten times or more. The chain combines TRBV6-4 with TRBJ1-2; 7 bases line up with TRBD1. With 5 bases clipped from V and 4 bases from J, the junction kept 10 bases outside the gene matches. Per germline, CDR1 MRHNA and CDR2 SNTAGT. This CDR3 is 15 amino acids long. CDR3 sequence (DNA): TGTGCCAGCAGTCAGGGGGGCCCCCCCGGCTATGGCTACACCTTC. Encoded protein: CASSQGGPPGYGYTF.

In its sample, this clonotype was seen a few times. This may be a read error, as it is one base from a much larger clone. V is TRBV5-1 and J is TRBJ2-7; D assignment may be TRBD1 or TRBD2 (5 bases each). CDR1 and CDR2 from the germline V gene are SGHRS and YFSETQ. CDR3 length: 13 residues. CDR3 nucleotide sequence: TGCGCCAGCAGCTTGGCCGGGACCCCAAACCTTACTTTC. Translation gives CASSLAGTPNLTF.

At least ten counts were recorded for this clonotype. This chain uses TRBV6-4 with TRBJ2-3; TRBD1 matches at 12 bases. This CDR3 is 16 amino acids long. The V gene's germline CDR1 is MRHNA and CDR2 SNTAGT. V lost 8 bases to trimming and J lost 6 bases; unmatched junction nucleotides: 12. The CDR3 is CASAPKGTGGPDTQYF. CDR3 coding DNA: TGTGCCAGCGCTCCGAAAGGGACAGGGGGCCCGGATACGCAGTATTTT.

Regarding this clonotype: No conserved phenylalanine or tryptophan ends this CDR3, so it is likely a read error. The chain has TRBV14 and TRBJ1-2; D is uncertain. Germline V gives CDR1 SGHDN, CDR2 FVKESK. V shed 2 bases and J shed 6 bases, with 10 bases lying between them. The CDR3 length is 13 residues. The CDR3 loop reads CASSQTGFDGYTS. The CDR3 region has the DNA TGTGCCAGCAGCCAAACGGGGTTCGATGGCTACACCTCC.

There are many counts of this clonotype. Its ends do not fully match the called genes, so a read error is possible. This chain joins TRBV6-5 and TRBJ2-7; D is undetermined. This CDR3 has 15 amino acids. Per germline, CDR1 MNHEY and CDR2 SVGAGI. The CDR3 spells CASSHSSGSSYEQYF. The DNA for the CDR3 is TGTGCCAGCAGTCACTCGTCGGGCAGCTCCTACGAGCAGTACTTC.

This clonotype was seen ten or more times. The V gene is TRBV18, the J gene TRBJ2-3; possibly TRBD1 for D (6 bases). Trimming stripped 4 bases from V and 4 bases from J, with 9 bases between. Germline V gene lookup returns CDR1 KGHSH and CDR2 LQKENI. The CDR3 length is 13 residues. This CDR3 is CASSRQASDTQYF. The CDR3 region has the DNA TGTGCCAGCTCACGACAGGCCTCAGATACGCAGTATTTT.

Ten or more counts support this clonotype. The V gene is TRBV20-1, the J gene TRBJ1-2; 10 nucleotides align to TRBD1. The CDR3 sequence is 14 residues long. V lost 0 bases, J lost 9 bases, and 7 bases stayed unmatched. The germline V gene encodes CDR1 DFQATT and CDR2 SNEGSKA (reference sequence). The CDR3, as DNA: TGCAGTGCTAGAGAGACAGGGGGCTTCACGAGCTACACCTTC. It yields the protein CSARETGGFTSYTF.

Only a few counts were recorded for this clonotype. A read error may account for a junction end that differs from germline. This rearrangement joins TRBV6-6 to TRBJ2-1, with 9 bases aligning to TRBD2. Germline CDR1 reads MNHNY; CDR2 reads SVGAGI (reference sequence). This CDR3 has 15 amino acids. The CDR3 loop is CASRHRLAEYNGQFF. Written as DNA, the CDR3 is TGTGCCAGCAGGCACCGACTAGCGGAATACAATGGGCAGTTCTTC.

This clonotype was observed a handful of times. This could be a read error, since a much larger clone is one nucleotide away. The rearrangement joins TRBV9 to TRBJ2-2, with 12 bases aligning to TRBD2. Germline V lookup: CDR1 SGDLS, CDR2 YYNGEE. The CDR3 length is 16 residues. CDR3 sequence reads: CACSVELAGGAGELFF. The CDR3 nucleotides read TGTGCCTGCAGCGTAGAACTAGCGGGAGGCGCCGGGGAGCTGTTTTTT.

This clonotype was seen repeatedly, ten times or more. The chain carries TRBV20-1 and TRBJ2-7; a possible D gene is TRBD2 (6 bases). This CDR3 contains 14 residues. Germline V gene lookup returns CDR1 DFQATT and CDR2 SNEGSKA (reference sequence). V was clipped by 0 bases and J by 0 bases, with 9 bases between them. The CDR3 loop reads CSARDTGLSYEQYF. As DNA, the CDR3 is TGCAGTGCTAGAGATACGGGACTCTCCTACGAGCAGTACTTC.

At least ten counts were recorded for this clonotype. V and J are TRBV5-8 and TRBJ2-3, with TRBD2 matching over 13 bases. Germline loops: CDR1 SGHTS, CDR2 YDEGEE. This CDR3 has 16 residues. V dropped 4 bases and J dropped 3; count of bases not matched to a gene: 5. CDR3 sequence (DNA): TGTGCCAGCAGCCCCGGACTAGCGGGGGTAACAGATACGCAGTATTTT. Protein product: CASSPGLAGVTDTQYF.